Included here is one TCR beta chain sequence, with context. The antigen is undetermined. The source of the sample is a study of human T cells and chemical hapten exposure. In the study overall: Investigators sensitized about 2 cm by about 2 cm of upper inner arm skin with 2% DPC. Per-sample TCR yield variability stemmed mainly from small pooled library volume differences.

In germline, CDR1 is SGHVS, CDR2 FNYEAQ. J lost 0 bases, V lost 4 bases, and 3 bases had no gene match. The length of the CDR3 is 17 residues. TCRdb reanalysed the RACE reads using MiXCR and keeps one entry per CDR3 protein. The sample has 65,000 to 95,000 distinct CDR3 sequences, 6.5% to 8% seen once. General study results and limits: Expanded TCR sets contained significantly more large CDR3 similarity clusters than controls. Because all patients had alopecia, their immune responses might differ from healthy ones.

Time point given: patch test 2, 6 weeks after DPC sensitization. Treatment in this sample: therapeutic diphenylcyclopropenone sensitization with weekly scalp DPC. Sequenced material: whole blood, taken in connection with sensitization to the hapten diphenylcyclopropenone (DPC). The TCR comes from a woman aged 25 to 45 with alopecia areata. Some clones in this sample may be carry-over from other donors' samples. This chain links TRBV7-6 with TRBJ2-3, with 14 bases identical to TRBD2. The CDR3 spells CASSWGLAGASTDTQYF. In nucleotides, the CDR3 is TGTGCCAGCAGCTGGGGACTAGCGGGGGCTAGCACAGATACGCAGTATTTT.